A single T cell receptor beta chain is shown here with its context. Its specificity is not known. The length of the CDR3 is 17 residues. Per germline, CDR1 LNHNV and CDR2 YYDKDF (reference sequence). Trimming left V 1 base short and J 2 bases short, with 16 bases between. Only in-frame clones appear in the TCRdb table, and some are missing; sequencing was by immunoSEQ multiplex PCR. Among approximately 1.1 million clones listed, around 78% were seen once. The data originate from a study of shared clonotypes between healthy human individuals. Study findings and constraints: The study found lower generation probabilities in non-shared clonotypes than in those shared by all four donors.

The V call is TRBV15, the J call TRBJ2-3; D might be TRBD1 or TRBD2, each matching 5 bases. This TCR was recovered from a man younger than 35 in good health. Some clones in this sample may be carry-over from other donors' samples. The sequencing sample was made of memory CD4+ T cells from PBMCs. The subset was: CD45RA-negative fraction. The CDR3 bases are TGTGCCACCAGCAGAGTGAAAGGGGCGACTACCACAGATACGCAGTATTTT. Its translation is CATSRVKGATTTDTQYF.